The entry that follows covers one TCR beta chain sequence. Its antigen specificity is not known. Base-call qualities are not available, and no considerably larger clone is one nucleotide away. The immunoSEQ Assay, a bias-controlled multiplex PCR, was used to amplify TCRbeta CDR3 regions from genomic DNA. The original methods were these. The number of nucleated cells in each sample was estimated by amplification of reference gene primers within the assay. To quantify the absolute abundance of each unique TCRbeta CDR3 rearrangement, sequence reads were collapsed and filtered. For each sample, productive Simpson clonality was calculated as the square root of Simpson's diversity index across productive rearrangements. TCRdb holds this immuneACCESS table with in-frame rearrangements only. Some clones are missing; in checked studies, unresolved V genes explain under half, and the rest has no known cause. The DNA was the basis for D and trimming; V, J and clone size are from that table. Across this sample there are about 250,000 clones, with approximately 88% seen only once. Roughly 6.8% of the sample goes to the ten largest clones.

The data originate from a study of blood T cell repertoires in COVID-19 (dated by TCRdb to 2018 to 2021). Regarding the complete study: The collaborator samples originated in the United States, Italy and Spain and spanned the acute and convalescent phases of COVID-19. The prospective study material was composed of cDNA or gDNA derived from T cells, B-cell-depleted T cells, or PBMCs. Deeply sampled blood TCRbeta repertoires from subjects exposed to, actively infected with, or recovered from COVID-19 were included in the dataset. A freely available public database, intended as a resource for researchers studying the immune response to SARS-CoV-2, is where the repertoires were released. The samples were drawn from two sources: the first 160 participants of the ongoing ImmuneRACE study, and 1,000 to 1,500 subjects contributed by 6 global collaborators. Sample metadata almost always included a de-identified subject ID, COVID-19 status, age in years and sex. Where available, HLA class I and class II types were obtained from metadata supplied by the sample provider rather than from assay-based typing. The study at large found these results: The amount of clinical and demographic metadata varied by source and participant and was provided uncurated.

In Seattle, one collaborating source enrolled patients while the infection was active and tracked those patients longitudinally over the course of disease. Each collaborating institution followed its own protocols to collect whole blood in K2EDTA tubes. Collaborator samples were shipped for TCRbeta analysis as frozen whole blood, isolated PBMCs, or DNA extracted from either sample type. The sequencing sample was made of peripheral blood. This clonotype was sampled from a woman aged 25-40 years with COVID-19, enrolled during active disease.

The CDR3 is CASSLGGTGVYNEQFF. Here is the DNA: TGTGCCAGCAGCTTAGGGGGGACAGGGGTTTACAATGAGCAGTTCTTC. The chain joins TRBV11-3 to TRBJ2-1; TRBD1 matches 10 bases in the middle. CDR1 SGHNT and CDR2 YENEEA are derived from the germline V gene. Germline trimming: 1 base from V, 4 bases from J; junction bases outside gene matches: 4. The CDR3 has 16 amino acids, counting the end cysteine and phenylalanine. CDR3 DNA is the only sequence kept; it has 48 bases, read in frame from the first base.